This TCR beta chain is from a study of vaccination and CD4 T cells after COVID-19. Study in general: The convalescents were made up of six males and four females, two of whom were Hispanic.

Germline CDR1 DFQATT, CDR2 SNEGSKA (reference sequence). Deletions cut 1 base from V and 4 bases from J, with 14 bases between. The CDR3 length is 14 residues. Sequencing of the DNA from cultured CD4+ T cells was carried out with the Oncomine TCR Beta short-read assay. The genomic DNA was obtained from cultured CD4+ T cells by extraction with the QIAamp micro DNA kit. TCRdb itself ran the PCR reads through MiXCR, one entry per CDR3 protein. The table records fewer than 5,000 distinct CDR3 sequences, 21% of them present only once. Sample treatment: roughly ten-day PBMC culture with coronavirus spike peptide pools or control peptides (ViraFEST assay). Whole-study results and caveats: Early post-infection timepoints were not included, and relatively few convalescent patients were studied.

Only a few counts were recorded for this clonotype. Its antigen is still unknown. This TCR was recovered from a human donor who had recovered from COVID-19. Input material: CD4+ T cells from blood, cultured in vitro. The rearrangement links TRBV20-1 to TRBJ2-7, with D possibly being TRBD1 (6 bases). The CDR3, as DNA: TGCAGTGCTAGAGGTGCAACAGGGTCGTACGAGCAGTACTTC. Protein sequence: CSARGATGSYEQYF.